This T cell receptor (beta chain) was profiled in a study of shared clonotypes between healthy human individuals. CDR1 and CDR2 from the germline V gene are LGHNA and YNFKEQ. The CDR3 runs 16 residues. V shed 4 bases and J shed 4 bases, with 19 bases lying between them. Some clones are missing from TCRdb's copy, which holds only in-frame ones; the method was immunoSEQ multiplex PCR. The repertoire holds 2 million to 2.5 million clones, with over 85% as singletons. The chain combines TRBV4-2 with TRBJ1-2; D call uncertain. The sequenced sample consisted of naive CD4+ T cells sorted from blood. Subset noted: CD45RA+ positively selected. This TCR came from a man aged 18 to 29 in good health. In DNA, the CDR3 is TGTGCCAGCAGCCCCAGTCTACTATTAAGCTTCTATGGCTACACCTTC. This gives the protein CASSPSLLLSFYGYTF.